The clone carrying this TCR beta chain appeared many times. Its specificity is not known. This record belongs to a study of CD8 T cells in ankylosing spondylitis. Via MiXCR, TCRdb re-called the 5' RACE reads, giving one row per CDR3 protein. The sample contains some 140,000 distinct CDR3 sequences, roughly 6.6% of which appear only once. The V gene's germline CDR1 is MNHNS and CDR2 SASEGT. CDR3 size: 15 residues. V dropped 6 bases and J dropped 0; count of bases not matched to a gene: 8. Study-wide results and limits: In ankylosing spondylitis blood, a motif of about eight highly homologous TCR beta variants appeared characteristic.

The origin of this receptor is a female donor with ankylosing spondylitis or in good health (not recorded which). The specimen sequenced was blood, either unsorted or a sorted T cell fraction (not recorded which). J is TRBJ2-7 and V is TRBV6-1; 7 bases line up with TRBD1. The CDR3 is CASRPSTGSSYEQYF. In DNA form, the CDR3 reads TGTGCCAGCAGACCTTCGACAGGGAGCTCCTACGAGCAGTACTTC.